The clone carrying this T cell receptor (beta chain) appeared a few times. TCRdb processed the RT-PCR reads anew with MiXCR; each CDR3 protein has one entry. The repertoire holds approximately 230,000 distinct CDR3 sequences, with more than 9% as singletons. This entry is derived from a study of response to subunit inactivated influenza vaccine. V gave up 9 bases and J gave up 2 bases; unmatched junction bases: 5. Per the germline V gene, CDR1 is KGHDR and CDR2 is SFDVKD. The length of the CDR3 is 13 residues. The receptor was isolated from a man aged 45-65 years who received an inactivated influenza vaccine. The source material was non-naive T cells sorted from PBMCs, sampled roughly 2 weeks before vaccination. The chain uses TRBV24-1 and TRBJ1-1, with TRBD1 matching over 7 bases. CDR3 in amino acids: CATVGTENTEAFF. The CDR3 DNA is TGTGCCACCGTTGGGACAGAAAACACTGAAGCTTTCTTT.